Below are 32 T cell receptor beta chains sequenced from a single sample in a study of post-analysis software for immune sequencing data. The antigens these receptors bind are not known. Regarding the study as a whole: In patients, about five TRBV segments were more frequent than in controls, with TRBV5-6, TRBV5-1 and TRBV20-1 among them.

The authors incorporated unique molecular identifiers into the TCR beta cDNA libraries. TCRdb analysed the PCR reads with MiXCR anew, one entry per CDR3 protein. The sample includes a few hundred thousand distinct CDR3 sequences, about 39% of them seen just once. Specimen: blood. These receptors were taken from a girl under 10 years old with multiple sclerosis.

The chain joins TRBV29-1 to TRBJ2-7; 7 bases agree with TRBD1. Trimming cost V 4 bases and J 4 bases; bases outside gene matches: 16. The CDR3 covers 16 residues. The germline gives CDR1 SQVTM, CDR2 ANQGSEA. This CDR3 is CSVGKGTGTALYEQYF. The CDR3 coding sequence is TGCAGCGTTGGAAAGGGAACCGGGACAGCACTATACGAGCAGTACTTC.

In this sample, this clonotype turned up many times. V and J are TRBV6-2 or TRBV6-3 and TRBJ2-1; 9 positions match TRBD2. The CDR3 totals 15 residues. V shed 2 bases and J 2 bases; nucleotides not matched to a gene: 1. The germline gives CDR1 MNHEY, CDR2 SVGEGT. In DNA, the CDR3 is TGTGCCAGCAGTTACGCGGGAGGGCCCTACAATGAGCAGTTCTTC. Translating gives CASSYAGGPYNEQFF.

This CDR3 reads CASSRADRAGDEQYF. CDR3 DNA sequence: TGTGCCAGCAGCCGGGCGGACAGGGCCGGAGACGAGCAGTACTTC. The chain links TRBV3-1 to TRBJ2-7; 8 bases match TRBD1. Germline CDR1 and CDR2: LGHDT and YNNKEL (reference sequence). The CDR3 is made up of 15 amino acids. The V segment lost 4 bases and the J segment 5 bases; nucleotides outside the gene matches: 10.

Worth noting for this clonotype: A much larger clone is a single base away; this may be a read error. The rearrangement joins TRBV4-3 to TRBJ1-5; D not certain. CDR1 is LGHNA, CDR2 YSLEER, per germline. The CDR3 covers 15 residues. The DNA for the CDR3 is TGCGCCAGCAGCCAAGAATTTGTTAGCGATCAGCCCCAGCATTTT. This encodes CASSQEFVSDQPQHF.

V usage is TRBV28 and J usage is TRBJ2-1; D is perhaps TRBD1 or TRBD2 (5 bases each). From germline, CDR1 is MDHEN and CDR2 SYDVKM. The length of the CDR3 is 13 residues. The V gene lost 8 bases and the J gene lost 6 bases, with 14 bases spanning the gap. CDR3 loop: CASELDGGNEQFF. The CDR3 DNA is TGTGCCAGCGAACTAGATGGGGGCAATGAGCAGTTCTTC.

This clonotype has a count of ten or more. This rearrangement joins TRBV28 to TRBJ2-7, with 9 bases identical to TRBD1. The CDR3 consists of 15 residues. Germline CDR1 reads MDHEN; CDR2 reads SYDVKM. The ends lost 0 bases at V and 5 bases at J; junction bases unmatched: 5. CDR3 in amino acids: CASSLWETGGHEQYF. The CDR3, as DNA: TGTGCCAGCAGTTTATGGGAGACAGGGGGTCACGAGCAGTACTTC.

There are a few counts of this clonotype. The gene calls are TRBV28 and TRBJ1-5; D gene uncertain. CDR1 MDHEN and CDR2 SYDVKM come from the germline V gene. This CDR3 comprises 15 residues. V shed 3 bases and J shed 1 base, with 10 bases lying between them. CDR3 bases: TGTGCCAGCAGTTTGGGTTTAGGCAGCAATCAGCCCCAGCATTTT. Encoded protein: CASSLGLGSNQPQHF.

The chain links TRBV6-2 or TRBV6-3 to TRBJ2-1; 11 bases align to TRBD2. The CDR3 loop spans 19 amino acids. V was pared by 5 bases and J by 6 bases, with 18 bases of the junction left unmatched. Germline lookup yields CDR1 MNHEY and CDR2 SVGEGT. CDR3 nucleotide sequence: TGTGCCAGCAGTCGTCCGGGACTAGCGGACATCCGGTGGGGCAATGAGCAGTTCTTC. This translates into CASSRPGLADIRWGNEQFF.

This sequence joins TRBV9 and TRBJ2-7; TRBD1 is a possible D gene (6 bases). V shed 5 bases and J shed 5 bases, with 17 bases lying between them. The CDR3 has 14 residues. Germline V gene sequence: CDR1 SGDLS, CDR2 YYNGEE. The DNA of the CDR3 is TGTGCCAGCAGTGGCAGGGGCCGTATGGACGAGCAGTACTTC. This translates into CASSGRGRMDEQYF. Variable domain in full (rest from reference TRBV9 and TRBJ2-7): DSGVTQTPKHLITATGQRVTLRCSPRSGDLSVYWYQQSLDQGLQFLIQYYNGEERAKGNILERFSAQQFPDLHSELNLSSLELGDSALYFCASSGRGRMDEQYFGPGTRLTVT.

The J gene is TRBJ2-7, the V gene TRBV18, with D perhaps assigned TRBD1 or TRBD2 (5 bases each). The CDR3 is 16 amino acids. The V end was cut by 0 bases, the J end by 3 bases, with 15 bases between. Per the germline V gene, CDR1 is KGHSH and CDR2 is LQKENI. CDR3 DNA sequence: TGTGCCAGCTCACCACCACTGGCAGGGAGTCACTACGAGCAGTACTTC. It translates to CASSPPLAGSHYEQYF.

The chain recombines TRBV11-2 with TRBJ2-6, with a possible D match to TRBD2 (6 bases). The CDR3 is 20 residues long. CDR1 and CDR2 (germline): SGHAT, FQNNGV. V was cut by 1 base and J by 0 bases, with 19 bases left in between. This CDR3 reads CASSLGYRDGRPSGANVLTF. DNA of the CDR3: TGTGCCAGCAGCTTAGGTTACCGGGACGGGAGACCCTCTGGGGCCAACGTCCTGACTTTC.

The chain has TRBV11-2 and TRBJ2-7; D is possibly TRBD2 (6 bases). The CDR3 has 17 amino acids. In germline, CDR1 is SGHAT, CDR2 FQNNGV. V was clipped by 5 bases and J by 3 bases, with 23 bases between them. This CDR3 reads CASSTNHGGPLIYEQYF. DNA for the CDR3: TGTGCCAGCAGCACGAATCACGGAGGGCCTCTGATCTACGAGCAGTACTTC.

V gene TRBV10-3 combines with J gene TRBJ2-4; no reliable D call. V shed 0 bases and J shed 1 base, with 7 bases lying between them. The CDR3 runs 15 residues. CDR1 and CDR2 from the germline V gene are ENHRY and SYGVKD. CDR3 coding DNA: TGTGCCATCAGTGAGTCGAGTTGGGCCAAAAACATTCAGTACTTC. It translates to CAISESSWAKNIQYF.

This clonotype has just a few counts. The chain combines TRBV12-3 or TRBV12-4 with TRBJ2-1, with D hard to call. The CDR3 length is 15 residues. The V and J ends lost 3 bases and 5 bases respectively, with 14 bases between them. This CDR3 is CASSFRTRPDNEQFF. DNA of the CDR3: TGTGCCAGCAGTTTTCGGACCCGGCCGGACAATGAGCAGTTCTTC.

The rearrangement joins TRBV15 to TRBJ2-1; D gene unclear. CDR3 length: 14 amino acids. The germline V gene has CDR1 LNHNV and CDR2 YYDKDF (reference sequence). V dropped 0 bases and J dropped 2 bases, with 5 bases sitting between them. The CDR3 region is CATSRDPTYNEQFF. The CDR3 coding sequence is TGTGCCACCAGCAGAGATCCTACCTACAATGAGCAGTTCTTC.

Only one count was recorded for this clonotype. The chain couples TRBV9 to TRBJ2-1; TRBD2 matches 8 bases. Germline V gene data show CDR1 as SGDLS and CDR2 as YYNGEE. The CDR3 totals 17 residues. The V gene end was trimmed by 2 bases and the J gene end by 8 bases; junction bases not matched to a gene: 15. The CDR3 sequence is CASSVGIGRGVGYEQFF. In DNA, the CDR3 is TGTGCCAGCAGCGTCGGCATCGGGAGGGGTGTCGGTTATGAGCAGTTCTTC.

As concerns this clonotype: One end of the junction varies from germline; a read error may be responsible. CDR3 protein: CASRHAGLAGITDTRYF. The CDR3 nucleotides read TGTGCCAGCAGACACGCTGGACTAGCGGGGATCACAGATACGCGGTATTTT. This chain links TRBV6-1 with TRBJ2-3; 12 nucleotides line up with TRBD2. Germline V gene lookup returns CDR1 MNHNS and CDR2 SASEGT. The CDR3 has 17 residues.

The chain joins TRBV5-1 to TRBJ1-2; 7 positions agree with TRBD1. The V gene end was trimmed by 4 bases and the J gene end by 0 bases; junction bases not matched to a gene: 9. CDR1 and CDR2 (germline): SGHRS, YFSETQ. This CDR3 spans 16 amino acids. The CDR3 loop reads CASSPGRDRANYGYTF. The CDR3 DNA sequence: TGCGCCAGCAGCCCAGGGCGGGACAGAGCTAACTATGGCTACACCTTC.

The chain recombines TRBV6-2 or TRBV6-3 with TRBJ2-1; D is possibly TRBD2 (7 bases). CDR1 and CDR2 from the germline V gene are MNHEY and SVGEGT. This CDR3 spans 16 amino acids. Trimming cost V 5 bases and J 1 base, with 15 bases left between them. In DNA, the CDR3 is TGTGCCAGCAGTAGGGGGGGTATGGGGTCCTACAATGAGCAGTTCTTC. Translated: CASSRGGMGSYNEQFF.

A few counts support this clonotype. The chain recombines TRBV7-9 with TRBJ1-2, with 7 bases aligning to TRBD1. Germline lookup yields CDR1 SEHNR and CDR2 FQNEAQ (reference sequence). This CDR3 region has 14 residues. Trimming removed 5 bases from V and 4 bases from J; junction bases left unmatched: 7. CDR3 in amino acids: CASSATGLPYGYTF. As DNA, the CDR3 is TGTGCCAGCAGCGCGACAGGGCTACCCTATGGCTACACCTTC.

This clonotype was seen only a few times. The chain carries TRBV28 and TRBJ1-6; tentatively, D is TRBD1 (6 bases). CDR3 length: 14 residues. The germline CDR1 and CDR2 sequences are MDHEN and SYDVKM. V was trimmed by 5 bases and J by 12 bases, leaving 17 bases between them. As DNA, the CDR3 is TGTGCCAGCAGTATCCCGGGACAATGGAAACCCCTCCACTTT. Protein sequence: CASSIPGQWKPLHF.

This clonotype was counted many times. V usage is TRBV29-1 and J usage is TRBJ2-7; 10 nucleotides line up with TRBD1. Germline V gene data show CDR1 as SQVTM and CDR2 as ANQGSEA. J gave up 4 bases and V 5 bases, and 11 bases lay outside the gene matches. CDR3 length: 15 amino acids. The CDR3 nucleotides read TGCAGCGTTTGTTGTCCGGGACAGGGGTTATACGAGCAGTACTTC. Protein sequence: CSVCCPGQGLYEQYF.

CDR3 bases: TGTGCCAGCAGAGCAACAGGAGGCTACGAGCAGTACTTC. Protein: CASRATGGYEQYF. The rearrangement uses TRBV12-3 or TRBV12-4 and TRBJ2-7; D is tentatively TRBD1 or TRBD2 (5 bases each). The CDR3 runs to 13 residues. V lost 6 bases and J lost 3, with 12 bases in between.

This rearrangement joins TRBV20-1 to TRBJ2-3; D assignment may be TRBD1 or TRBD2 (6 bases each). Trimming stripped 0 bases from V and 6 bases from J, with 10 bases between. The CDR3 runs 13 residues. Germline V gene lookup returns CDR1 DFQATT and CDR2 SNEGSKA (reference sequence). The CDR3 spells CSARDGGLDTQYF. The CDR3 DNA follows: TGCAGTGCTAGAGATGGGGGGCTGGATACGCAGTATTTT.

This chain uses TRBV6-2 or TRBV6-3 with TRBJ2-6; D possibly corresponds to TRBD1 (7 bases). The length of the CDR3 is 16 residues. CDR1 MNHEY and CDR2 SVGEGT come from the germline V gene. V lost 8 bases, J lost 3 bases, and 17 bases lay in between. The chain's CDR3 is CASSSQGGLGANVLTF. The CDR3 bases are TGTGCCAGCTCCAGCCAGGGGGGTCTTGGGGCCAACGTCCTGACTTTC.

The V call is TRBV15, the J call TRBJ2-5; possible D gene TRBD1, 5 bases. The ends were cut back, 0 bases at V and 1 base at J, with 9 bases in the middle. The CDR3 runs to 15 residues. Germline V gene data show CDR1 as LNHNV and CDR2 as YYDKDF (reference sequence). CDR3 DNA sequence: TGTGCCACCAGCAGAGACACAGGCCCCCAAGAGACCCAGTACTTC. Translated: CATSRDTGPQETQYF. Supplemented by reference TRBV15 and TRBJ2-5, the full variable domain reads DAMVIQNPRYQVTQFGKPVTLSCSQTLNHNVMYWYQQKSSQAPKLLFHYYDKDFNNEADTPDNFQSRRPNTSFCFLDIRSPGLGDTAMYLCATSRDTGPQETQYFGPGTRLLVL.

V gene TRBV20-1 combines with J gene TRBJ2-1; D possibly corresponds to TRBD2 (5 bases). V dropped 4 bases and J dropped 7 bases, with 17 bases sitting between them. The CDR3 loop spans 14 amino acids. The germline V gene has CDR1 DFQATT and CDR2 SNEGSKA (reference sequence). CDR3 sequence: CSAITRPPVNEQFF. CDR3 in DNA: TGCAGTGCTATAACTAGACCCCCCGTTAATGAGCAGTTCTTC.

This chain connects TRBV2 to TRBJ2-7, with 8 bases lining up with TRBD2. Germline values: CDR1 SNHLY, CDR2 FYNNEI. The CDR3 is 15 amino acids. After removal of 1 base from V and 3 bases from J, the junction contained 5 bases not matched to a gene. The CDR3 protein is CASSEGVAGIYEQYF. CDR3 DNA sequence: TGTGCCAGCAGTGAAGGAGTAGCGGGGATCTACGAGCAGTACTTC. Looking up the rest from reference TRBV2 and TRBJ2-7 gives the full variable domain: EPEVTQTPSHQVTQMGQEVILRCVPISNHLYFYWYRQILGQKVEFLVSFYNNEISEKSEIFDDQFSVERPDGSNFTLKIRSTKLEDSAMYFCASSEGVAGIYEQYFGPGTRLTVT.

V and J are TRBV28 and TRBJ1-2, with D unresolved. The CDR3 is 14 amino acids. The germline V and J ends were trimmed by 4 bases and 2 bases, with 11 bases remaining between them. The germline gives CDR1 MDHEN, CDR2 SYDVKM. In DNA, the CDR3 is TGTGCCAGCAGTTACTTTGTCGAAAACTATGGCTACACCTTC. Its protein product is CASSYFVENYGYTF.

This clonotype was recorded only once. The chain carries TRBV5-1 and TRBJ1-2; D remains ambiguous. Per germline, CDR1 SGHRS and CDR2 YFSETQ. The CDR3 extends over 15 amino acids. Trimming stripped 4 bases from V and 0 bases from J, with 13 bases between. The DNA of the CDR3 is TGCGCCAGCAGCACCACAGATTCAGCTAACTATGGCTACACCTTC. Translating gives CASSTTDSANYGYTF. The full variable domain, rest sourced from reference TRBV5-1 and TRBJ1-2, is KAGVTQTPRYLIKTRGQQVTLSCSPISGHRSVSWYQQTPGQGLQFLFEYFSETQRNKGNFPGRFSGRQFSNSRSEMNVSTLELGDSALYLCASSTTDSANYGYTFGSGTRLTVV.

A note on this clonotype: At one boundary the junction diverges from the germline segment, which might be a read error. The V and J genes are TRBV6-5 and TRBJ2-7, with a possible D match to TRBD2 (6 bases). CDR1 is MNHEY and CDR2 is SVGAGI in the germline V gene. CDR3 length equals 15 residues. The CDR3 loop is CASSYSFTSSYEQDF. The DNA of the CDR3 is TGTGCCAGCAGTTACTCGTTTACTAGCTCCTACGAGCAGGACTTC.

The CDR3 coding sequence is TGCAGTGCTAGAGATTGGGGACTAGCGGGACCTCTAGCCAAAAACATTCAGTACTTC. Its translation is CSARDWGLAGPLAKNIQYF. V usage is TRBV20-1 and J usage is TRBJ2-4, with 13 nucleotides matching TRBD2. The CDR3 covers 19 residues. V dropped 0 bases and J dropped 0; count of bases not matched to a gene: 8. Looked up from germline, CDR1 is DFQATT and CDR2 is SNEGSKA (reference sequence).